The entry below gives a single T cell receptor beta chain sequence along with its context. The antigen is unknown. A much larger clone differs from this one at a single base, so this may be a read error. This sample was taken from a study of T cell repertoires in cytomegalovirus infection. About the research overall: Well-studied HLA-B-restricted CMV epitopes were used in the study alongside recently identified HLA-C-restricted ones. Public TCR beta signatures indicated both CMV infection and matching HLA type.

The CDR3 runs 15 residues. In germline, CDR1 is SGHVS, CDR2 FNYEAQ. Study-wide results and caveats: Summed frequency of shared TCR beta families picked out CMV carriers who also had the relevant HLA. CMV-specific HLA-C-restricted TCR beta clonotypes dominated the ex vivo response.

A single record per CDR3 protein comes from TCRdb applying MiXCR to the reads. The repertoire holds approximately 1,000,000 distinct CDR3 sequences, with roughly a third as singletons. This TCR derives from a human donor in good health (CMV status not recorded). Some clones in this sample may be carry-over from other donors' samples. The V and J genes are TRBV7-6 and TRBJ2-1; 10 bases agree with TRBD1. The starting material was cultured CD8+ T cells from PBMCs, obtained from culture after CMV antigen stimulation. The CDR3 reads CVSSLGDRGIDEQFF. CDR3 in DNA: TGTGTCAGCAGCTTAGGGGACAGGGGTATCGATGAGCAGTTCTTC.